The 18 T cell receptor beta chains given below trace back to one sample, sequenced in a study of blood T cell repertoires in COVID-19. Measured with immunoSEQ multiplex PCR; TCRdb has only the in-frame clones, and not every one. The sample holds about 240,000 clones; about 80% are singletons and the top ten take 9.6%. The sequenced sample consisted of peripheral blood. Receptor source: a woman aged 80 or over with acute or convalescent COVID-19.

This chain connects TRBV3-1 (or the pseudogene TRBV3-2) to TRBJ2-1; 8 bases match TRBD1. Germline values: CDR1 LGHDT, CDR2 YNNKEL (reference sequence). The V segment lost 4 bases and the J segment 0 bases; nucleotides outside the gene matches: 2. CDR3 length equals 15 residues. In DNA form, the CDR3 reads TGTGCCAGCAGCCTCGGACAGGGCTCCTACAATGAGCAGTTCTTC. This sequence encodes CASSLGQGSYNEQFF.

The chain has TRBV3-1 (or the pseudogene TRBV3-2) and TRBJ1-2; 9 bases line up with TRBD1. The germline CDR1 and CDR2 sequences are LGHDT and YNNKEL (reference sequence). V lost 0 bases to trimming and J lost 4 bases; unmatched junction nucleotides: 3. The CDR3 covers 15 residues. CDR3 sequence: CASSQEQGAVYGYTF. The CDR3, as DNA: TGTGCCAGCAGCCAAGAACAGGGGGCCGTCTATGGCTACACCTTC.

The gene calls are TRBV5-1 and TRBJ1-3, with TRBD1 as a possible D gene (5 bases). CDR3 length equals 17 residues. Trimming pared 1 base from V and 2 bases from J, leaving 16 bases between. Germline CDR1 and CDR2: SGHRS and YFSETQ. This CDR3 reads CASSLSPGFFAGNTIYF. The CDR3 nucleotides read TGCGCCAGCAGCTTGAGTCCAGGGTTCTTCGCTGGAAACACCATATATTTT.

V gene TRBV7-6 combines with J gene TRBJ2-3, with a tentative D call TRBD1 (6 bases). The germline V gene encodes CDR1 SGHVS and CDR2 FNYEAQ. The CDR3 is made up of 15 amino acids. Deletions cut 2 bases from V and 6 bases from J, with 15 bases between. The CDR3 DNA reads as TGTGCCAGCAGCTTATGGGCAGGGGCGGAGGATACGCAGTATTTT. It encodes CASSLWAGAEDTQYF.

This clone was observed once. The chain uses TRBV7-8 and TRBJ1-3, with a tentative D call TRBD1 (5 bases). In germline, CDR1 is SGHVS, CDR2 FQNEAQ. With 5 bases removed from V and 4 bases from J, the gap between germline ends came to 12 bases. CDR3 size: 14 residues. The CDR3 coding sequence is TGTGCCAGCAGCCGTCAGGGACTCGGAAACACCATATATTTT. This sequence encodes CASSRQGLGNTIYF. The full variable domain, with the rest looked up from reference TRBV7-8 and TRBJ1-3, is GAGVSQSPRYKVAKRGQDVALRCDPISGHVSLFWYQQALGQGPEFLTYFQNEAQLDKSGLPSDRFFAERPEGSVSTLKIQRTQQEDSAVYLCASSRQGLGNTIYFGEGSWLTVV.

The chain couples TRBV5-4 to TRBJ2-7; maybe TRBD1 (7 bases). V gave up 2 bases and J gave up 2 bases, with 17 bases separating them. Per germline, CDR1 SGHNT and CDR2 YYREEE (reference sequence). The CDR3 consists of 16 residues. The CDR3 spells CASSFSSGGGPYEQYF. DNA of the CDR3: TGTGCCAGCAGCTTTTCCTCAGGGGGAGGACCCTACGAGCAGTACTTC.

This sequence joins TRBV5-1 and TRBJ2-5, with TRBD2 as a possible D gene (5 bases). Germline CDR1 SGHRS, CDR2 YFSETQ. The CDR3 consists of 17 residues. V was pared by 0 bases and J by 3 bases, with 18 bases between. The CDR3 sequence is CASSLGSTRGAKETQYF. The CDR3 DNA reads as TGCGCCAGCAGCTTGGGATCGACACGGGGAGCCAAAGAGACCCAGTACTTC.

The CDR3 here is CASSRPPTARIHYGYTF. As DNA, the CDR3 is TGTGCCAGCAGCCGACCCCCCACAGCCAGGATCCACTATGGCTACACCTTC. The J gene is TRBJ1-2, the V gene TRBV14; D not certain. Germline loops: CDR1 SGHDN, CDR2 FVKESK. The CDR3 is made up of 17 amino acids. Trimming took 4 bases from V and 3 from J, leaving 21 bases between them.

The chain couples TRBV12-3 or TRBV12-4 to TRBJ2-7, with TRBD1 matching 11 bases. V gave up 5 bases and J gave up 9 bases; unmatched junction bases: 6. CDR3 length: 13 residues. The CDR3 bases are TGTGCCAGCAGTCCGGGACAGGGGGTTGGGCAGTACTTC. It is translated as CASSPGQGVGQYF.

The sample holds one count of this clone. J is TRBJ2-7 and V is TRBV6-1, with D hard to call. The CDR3 spans 16 residues. Germline V CDR1 and CDR2: MNHNS, SASEGT. V was clipped by 0 bases and J by 3 bases, with 15 bases between them. The CDR3 sequence is CASSEASGSPYYEQYF. In DNA, the CDR3 is TGTGCCAGCAGTGAAGCTTCAGGATCACCCTACTACGAGCAGTACTTC.

This clone has a single count. The chain employs TRBV7-2 and TRBJ2-7; 9 bases agree with TRBD1. Germline CDR1 and CDR2: SGHTA and FQGNSA. This CDR3 is built from 14 residues. V gave up 6 bases and J gave up 5 bases; unmatched junction bases: 8. The CDR3 here is CASSWGTGTDEQYF. Written as DNA, the CDR3 is TGTGCCAGCAGTTGGGGGACAGGGACCGACGAGCAGTACTTC.

The rearrangement uses TRBV2 and TRBJ1-2, with 8 bases that match TRBD1. In germline, CDR1 is SNHLY, CDR2 FYNNEI. With 3 bases clipped from V and 6 bases from J, the junction kept 3 bases outside the gene matches. The CDR3 is made up of 13 amino acids. In DNA form, the CDR3 reads TGTGCCAGCAGTGACAGGGGGCGCGATGGCTACACCTTC. Translated, it gives CASSDRGRDGYTF.

V and J are TRBV5-1 and TRBJ2-1; D is uncertain. The V and J ends lost 0 bases and 6 bases respectively, with 13 bases between them. This CDR3 spans 15 amino acids. Germline V gene lookup returns CDR1 SGHRS and CDR2 YFSETQ. The CDR3 is CASSLGSYSPNEQFF. In DNA, the CDR3 is TGCGCCAGCAGCTTGGGAAGCTACAGCCCCAATGAGCAGTTCTTC.

The chain has TRBV6-5 and TRBJ2-7; maybe TRBD2 (5 bases). V shed 7 bases and J shed 5 bases, with 9 bases lying between them. The germline CDR1 and CDR2 sequences are MNHEY and SVGAGI. This CDR3 region has 11 residues. The CDR3 DNA reads TGTGCCAGCACCATGCGGGACGAGCAGTACTTC. Amino acids: CASTMRDEQYF.

This clone was detected once. The chain has TRBV13 and TRBJ2-7; D not resolved. Germline V CDR1 and CDR2: PRHDT, FYEKMQ (reference sequence). Trimming cost V 3 bases and J 5 bases, with 14 bases left between them. The CDR3 runs 14 residues. CDR3 DNA: TGTGCCAGCAGCTTGAGGAGACTGTCTGACGAGCAGTACTTC. Protein sequence: CASSLRRLSDEQYF.

The chain employs TRBV2 and TRBJ1-5; TRBD1 agrees at 7 bases. Germline CDR1 SNHLY, CDR2 FYNNEI. CDR3 length equals 14 residues. The trim removed 1 base at V and 7 bases at J, leaving 4 bases unmatched. The CDR3 is CASSEGGGQQPQHF. DNA of the CDR3: TGTGCCAGCAGTGAAGGAGGGGGCCAGCAGCCCCAGCATTTT.

V is TRBV3-1 (or the pseudogene TRBV3-2) and J is TRBJ2-3; 7 nucleotides agree with TRBD2. Per germline, CDR1 LGHDT and CDR2 YNNKEL (reference sequence). The CDR3 runs to 15 residues. Trimming removed 5 bases from V and 3 bases from J; junction bases left unmatched: 8. The CDR3 region is CASSVQRGLTDTQYF. The CDR3, as DNA: TGTGCCAGCAGCGTGCAGCGGGGCCTAACAGATACGCAGTATTTT.

This chain connects TRBV15 to TRBJ1-1; 8 nucleotides align to TRBD1. Germline loops: CDR1 LNHNV, CDR2 YYDKDF (reference sequence). CDR3 length equals 15 residues. Losses at the gene ends were 8 bases for V and 0 bases for J; bases not matched to a gene: 8. CDR3 residues: CATRDRRFMNTEAFF. The CDR3 coding sequence is TGTGCCACCCGGGACAGGAGGTTTATGAACACTGAAGCTTTCTTT.